What follows describes a single T cell receptor (beta chain). This CDR3 comprises 13 residues. Per the germline V gene, CDR1 is MDHEN and CDR2 is SYDVKM. V was pared by 6 bases and J by 3 bases, with 11 bases between. TCRdb's copy holds only in-frame clones and misses some; the assay was immunoSEQ multiplex PCR. This table holds 200,000 to 250,000 clones, 84% found once. The data were taken from a study of blood T cell repertoires in COVID-19. The wider study: The samples span acute and convalescent COVID-19 from the United States, Italy and Spain. In each case, the material was cDNA or gDNA derived from T cells, B-cell-depleted T cells, or PBMCs.

The chain recombines TRBV28 with TRBJ1-2; D call uncertain. Sequencing used peripheral blood. The TCR originated in a man aged 25-40 years with active or convalescent COVID-19. Here the CDR3 DNA reads TGTGCCAGCAGGAGAACTAAGCACTATGGCTACACCTTC. It encodes CASRRTKHYGYTF.